This T cell receptor beta chain emerged from a study of T-cell memory formation after mild COVID-19. Points from the study as a whole: Whereas later expanders leaned CD4+, clones contracting day 15 to 85 showed a balanced CD4/CD8 makeup.

5'RACE, which relied on constant-segment primers, yielded TCR alpha and TCR beta cDNA libraries carrying sample barcodes and UMIs. TCRdb re-analysed the 5' RACE reads in MiXCR, keeping a single row per CDR3 protein. This table has under 450,000 distinct CDR3 sequences, around a quarter appearing once. As regards this clonotype: Its antigen is undetermined.

The origin of this receptor is an adult woman who had mild COVID-19 (a few samples of this study predate the infection). Cell type and time point are not known. Sequencing was performed on PBMCs or a T cell subset sorted from them (not recorded which).

CDR3 sequence (DNA): TGTGCCAGCTCGGGGGGCAGGGACACTGAAGCTTTCTTT. Translation: CASSGGRDTEAFF. The V and J genes are TRBV6-6 and TRBJ1-1, with a tentative D call TRBD1 (6 bases). The CDR3 length is 13 residues. The germline V gene has CDR1 MNHNY and CDR2 SVGAGI (reference sequence). Trimming pared 8 bases from V and 3 bases from J, leaving 13 bases between.